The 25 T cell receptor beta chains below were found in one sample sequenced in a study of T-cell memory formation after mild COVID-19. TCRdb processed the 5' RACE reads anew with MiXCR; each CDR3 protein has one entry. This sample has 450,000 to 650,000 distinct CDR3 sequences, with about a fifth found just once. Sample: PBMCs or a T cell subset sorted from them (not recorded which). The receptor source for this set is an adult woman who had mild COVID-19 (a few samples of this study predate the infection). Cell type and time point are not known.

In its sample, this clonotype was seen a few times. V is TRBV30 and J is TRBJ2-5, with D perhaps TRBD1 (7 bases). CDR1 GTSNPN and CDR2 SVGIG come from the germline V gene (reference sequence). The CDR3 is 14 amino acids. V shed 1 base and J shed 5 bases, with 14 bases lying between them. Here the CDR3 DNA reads TGTGCCTGGAGTGGGGACAGCCGGGAGGAGACCCAGTACTTC. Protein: CAWSGDSREETQYF.

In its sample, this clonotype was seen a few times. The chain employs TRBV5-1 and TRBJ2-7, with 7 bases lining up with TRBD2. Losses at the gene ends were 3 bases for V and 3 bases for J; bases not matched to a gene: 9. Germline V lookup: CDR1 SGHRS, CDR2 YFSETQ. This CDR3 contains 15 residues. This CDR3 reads CASSSVRAGSYEQYF. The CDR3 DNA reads TGCGCCAGCAGCTCGGTACGAGCGGGGAGCTACGAGCAGTACTTC.

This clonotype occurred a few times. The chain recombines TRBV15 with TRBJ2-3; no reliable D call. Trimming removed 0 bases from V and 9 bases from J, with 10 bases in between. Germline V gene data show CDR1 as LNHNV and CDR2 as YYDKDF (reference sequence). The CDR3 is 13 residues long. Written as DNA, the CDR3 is TGTGCCACCAGCAGAGATAAGAGTTGGACGCAGTATTTT. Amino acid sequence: CATSRDKSWTQYF.

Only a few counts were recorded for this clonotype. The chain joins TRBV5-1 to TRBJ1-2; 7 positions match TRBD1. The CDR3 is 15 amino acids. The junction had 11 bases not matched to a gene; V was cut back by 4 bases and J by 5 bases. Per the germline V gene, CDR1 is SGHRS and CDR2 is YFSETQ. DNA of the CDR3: TGCGCCAGCAGCCTTGGAGCTAGGGGGCGGTATGGCTACACCTTC. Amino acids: CASSLGARGRYGYTF.

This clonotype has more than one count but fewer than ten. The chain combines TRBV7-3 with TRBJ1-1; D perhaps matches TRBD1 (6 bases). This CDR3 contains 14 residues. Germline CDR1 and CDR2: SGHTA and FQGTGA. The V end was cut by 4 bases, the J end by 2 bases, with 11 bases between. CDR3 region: CASSSQGQNTEAFF. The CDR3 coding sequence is TGTGCCAGCAGCTCACAGGGCCAAAACACTGAAGCTTTCTTT. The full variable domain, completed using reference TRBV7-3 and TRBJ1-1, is GAGVSQTPSNKVTEKGKYVELRCDPISGHTALYWYRQSLGQGPEFLIYFQGTGAADDSGLPNDRFFAVRPEGSVSTLKIQRTERGDSAVYLCASSSQGQNTEAFFGQGTRLTVV.

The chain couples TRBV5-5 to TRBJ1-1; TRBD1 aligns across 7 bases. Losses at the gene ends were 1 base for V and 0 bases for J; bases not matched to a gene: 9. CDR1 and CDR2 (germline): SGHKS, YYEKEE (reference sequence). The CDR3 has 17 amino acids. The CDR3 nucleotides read TGTGCCAGCAGCTTGATGGGACAGAGAAGATTGAACACTGAAGCTTTCTTT. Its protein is CASSLMGQRRLNTEAFF. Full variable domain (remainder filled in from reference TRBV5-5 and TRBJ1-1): DAGVTQSPTHLIKTRGQQVTLRCSPISGHKSVSWYQQVLGQGPQFIFQYYEKEERGRGNFPDRFSARQFPNYSSELNVNALLLGDSALYLCASSLMGQRRLNTEAFFGQGTRLTVV.

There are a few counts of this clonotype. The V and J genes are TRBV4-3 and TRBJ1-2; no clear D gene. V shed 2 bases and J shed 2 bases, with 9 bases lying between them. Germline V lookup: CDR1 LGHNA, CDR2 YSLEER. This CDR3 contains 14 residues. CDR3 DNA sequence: TGCGCCAGCAGCCAAACTACAGTGAACTATGGCTACACCTTC. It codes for CASSQTTVNYGYTF.

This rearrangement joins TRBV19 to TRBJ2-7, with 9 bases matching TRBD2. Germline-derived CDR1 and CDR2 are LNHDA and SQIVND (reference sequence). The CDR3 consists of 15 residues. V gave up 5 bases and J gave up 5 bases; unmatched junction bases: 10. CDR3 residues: CASSGGTSRIDEQYF. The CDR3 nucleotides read TGTGCCAGTAGTGGGGGGACTAGCCGTATCGACGAGCAGTACTTC. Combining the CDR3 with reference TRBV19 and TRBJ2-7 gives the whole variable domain DGGITQSPKYLFRKEGQNVTLSCEQNLNHDAMYWYRQDPGQGLRLIYYSQIVNDFQKGDIAEGYSVSREKKESFPLTVTSAQKNPTAFYLCASSGGTSRIDEQYFGPGTRLTVT.

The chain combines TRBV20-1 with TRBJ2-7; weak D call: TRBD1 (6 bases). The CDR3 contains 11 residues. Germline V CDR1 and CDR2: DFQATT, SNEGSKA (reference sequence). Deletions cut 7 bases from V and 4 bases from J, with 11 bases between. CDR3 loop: CSGRQGYEQYF. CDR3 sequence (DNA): TGCAGTGGTAGGCAGGGGTACGAGCAGTACTTC.

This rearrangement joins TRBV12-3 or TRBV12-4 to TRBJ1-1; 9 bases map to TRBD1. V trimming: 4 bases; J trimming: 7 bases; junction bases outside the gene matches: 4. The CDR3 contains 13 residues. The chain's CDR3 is CASSSGTGHEAFF. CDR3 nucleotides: TGTGCCAGCAGTTCTGGGACAGGGCATGAAGCTTTCTTT.

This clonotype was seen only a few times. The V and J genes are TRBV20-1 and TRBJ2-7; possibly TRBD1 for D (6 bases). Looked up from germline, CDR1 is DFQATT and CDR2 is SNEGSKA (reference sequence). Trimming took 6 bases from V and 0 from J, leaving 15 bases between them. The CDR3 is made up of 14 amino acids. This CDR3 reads CSAIVRGHSYEQYF. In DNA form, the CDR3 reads TGCAGTGCAATTGTCAGGGGCCACTCCTACGAGCAGTACTTC.

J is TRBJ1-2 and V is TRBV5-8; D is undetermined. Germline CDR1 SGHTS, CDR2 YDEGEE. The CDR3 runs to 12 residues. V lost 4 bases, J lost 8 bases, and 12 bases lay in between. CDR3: CASSLGQLGYTF. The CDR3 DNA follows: TGTGCCAGCAGCCTCGGCCAGTTAGGCTACACCTTC.

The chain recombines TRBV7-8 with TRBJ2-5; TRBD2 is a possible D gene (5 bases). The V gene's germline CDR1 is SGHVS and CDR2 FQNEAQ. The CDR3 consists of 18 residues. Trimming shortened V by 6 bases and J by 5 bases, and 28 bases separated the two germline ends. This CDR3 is CASSLAHRPALTAETQYF. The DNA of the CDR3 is TGTGCCAGCAGTCTAGCCCATAGGCCCGCCTTAACGGCGGAGACCCAGTACTTC.

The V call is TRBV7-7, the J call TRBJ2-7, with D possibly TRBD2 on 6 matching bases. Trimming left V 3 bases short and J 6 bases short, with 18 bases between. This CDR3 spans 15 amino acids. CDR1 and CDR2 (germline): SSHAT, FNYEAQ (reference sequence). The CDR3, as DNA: TGTGCCAGCAGCTTTTTGAGACGGGACTTCTGCGAGCAGTACTTC. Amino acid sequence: CASSFLRRDFCEQYF.

The CDR3 here is CASSQEDLSISLNPSYEQYF. Here the CDR3 DNA reads TGCGCCAGCAGCCAAGAAGATTTAAGTATTAGCCTGAACCCGAGCTACGAGCAGTACTTC. The J gene is TRBJ2-7, the V gene TRBV4-1; D call uncertain. Germline V gives CDR1 MGHRA, CDR2 YSYEKL. The CDR3 has 20 residues. The V end was cut by 0 bases, the J end by 3 bases, with 27 bases between.

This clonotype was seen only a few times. The CDR3 sequence is CASSTQRLAGNGEQFF. Written as DNA, the CDR3 is TGCGCCAGCAGCACCCAAAGACTAGCGGGGAATGGGGAGCAGTTCTTC. V is TRBV4-1 and J is TRBJ2-1; 11 bases fit TRBD2. The CDR3 is 16 residues long. Looked up from germline, CDR1 is MGHRA and CDR2 is YSYEKL. The J segment lost 10 bases and the V segment lost 5 bases, leaving 13 bases of the junction unmatched.

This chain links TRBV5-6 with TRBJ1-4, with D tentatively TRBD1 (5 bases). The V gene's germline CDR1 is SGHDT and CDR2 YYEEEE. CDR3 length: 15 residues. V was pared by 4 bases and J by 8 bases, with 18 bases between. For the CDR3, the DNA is TGTGCCAGCAGCGGAGCCGCTTCAGGGAGGGAAAAACTGTTTTTT. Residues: CASSGAASGREKLFF.

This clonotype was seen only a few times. The CDR3 spells CASSQGGVAYGDTQYF. CDR3 in DNA: TGTGCCAGCAGCCAAGGAGGGGTGGCGTATGGGGATACGCAGTATTTT. The V call is TRBV4-2, the J call TRBJ2-3, with D possibly called TRBD1 or TRBD2 (5 bases each). The CDR3 loop spans 16 amino acids. V was trimmed by 1 base and J by 6 bases, leaving 17 bases between them. The germline gives CDR1 LGHNA, CDR2 YNFKEQ.

CDR3 protein: CATNTFGRYEQYF. In DNA, the CDR3 is TGTGCCACCAACACTTTCGGGCGGTACGAGCAGTACTTC. The rearrangement joins TRBV14 to TRBJ2-7; D gene uncertain. The CDR3 has 13 residues. V shed 10 bases and J shed 4 bases, with 17 bases lying between them. The V gene's germline CDR1 is SGHDN and CDR2 FVKESK.

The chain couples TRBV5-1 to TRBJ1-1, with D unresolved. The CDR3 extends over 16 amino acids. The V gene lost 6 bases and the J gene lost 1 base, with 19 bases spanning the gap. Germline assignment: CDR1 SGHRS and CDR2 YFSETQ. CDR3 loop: CASTKSAATWNTEAFF. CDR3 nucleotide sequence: TGCGCCAGCACAAAATCGGCCGCTACCTGGAACACTGAAGCTTTCTTT.

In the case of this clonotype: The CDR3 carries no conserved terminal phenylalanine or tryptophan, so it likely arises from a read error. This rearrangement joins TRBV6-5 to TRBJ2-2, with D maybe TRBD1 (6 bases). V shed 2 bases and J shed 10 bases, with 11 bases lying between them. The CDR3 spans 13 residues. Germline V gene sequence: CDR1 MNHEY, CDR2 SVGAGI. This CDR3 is CASSYIRDKELFS. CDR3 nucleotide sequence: TGTGCCAGCAGTTACATCCGGGACAAGGAGCTGTTTTCT.

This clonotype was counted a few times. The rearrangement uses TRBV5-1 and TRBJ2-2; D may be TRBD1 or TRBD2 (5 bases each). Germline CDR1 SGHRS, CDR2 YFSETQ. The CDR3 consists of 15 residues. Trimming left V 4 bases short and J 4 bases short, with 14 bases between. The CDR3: CASSPLRGATGELFF. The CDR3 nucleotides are TGCGCCAGCAGCCCCCTAAGGGGAGCCACCGGGGAGCTGTTTTTT.

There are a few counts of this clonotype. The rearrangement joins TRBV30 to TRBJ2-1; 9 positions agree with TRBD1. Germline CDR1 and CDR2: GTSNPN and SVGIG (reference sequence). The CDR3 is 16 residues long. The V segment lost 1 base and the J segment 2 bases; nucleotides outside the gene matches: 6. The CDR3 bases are TGTGCCTGGAGTGACCTCAACAGGGGGCCCTACAATGAGCAGTTCTTC. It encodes CAWSDLNRGPYNEQFF. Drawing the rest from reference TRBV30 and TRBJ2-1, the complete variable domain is SQTIHQWPATLVQPVGSPLSLECTVEGTSNPNLYWYRQAAGRGLQLLFYSVGIGQISSEVPQNLSASRPQDRQFILSSKKLLLSDSGFYLCAWSDLNRGPYNEQFFGPGTRLTVL.

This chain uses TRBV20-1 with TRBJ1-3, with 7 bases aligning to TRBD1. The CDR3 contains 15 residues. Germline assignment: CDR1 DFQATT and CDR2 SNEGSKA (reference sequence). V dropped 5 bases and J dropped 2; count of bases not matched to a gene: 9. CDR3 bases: TGCAGTGCTTACCGGACAGGTCGTGCTGGAAACACCATATATTTT. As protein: CSAYRTGRAGNTIYF.

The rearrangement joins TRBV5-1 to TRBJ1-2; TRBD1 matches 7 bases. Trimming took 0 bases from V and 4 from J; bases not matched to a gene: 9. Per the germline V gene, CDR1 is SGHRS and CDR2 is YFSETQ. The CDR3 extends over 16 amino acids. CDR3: CASSLAYRGSGYGYTF. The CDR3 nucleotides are TGCGCCAGCAGCTTGGCCTACAGGGGATCGGGCTATGGCTACACCTTC.